This TCR beta chain derives from a study of shared clonotypes between healthy human individuals. Study observations and caveats: A small donor pool kept down the genetic and exposure-history diversity that was represented. The study found approximately 5% of naive CD4 clonotypes shared across several donors.

Germline V lookup: CDR1 MDHEN, CDR2 SYDVKM. There are 14 residues in the CDR3. V was trimmed by 5 bases and J by 11 bases, leaving 21 bases between them. Adult donors, all healthy and HIV-negative, had no recent acute infections or vaccinations. Profiled with immunoSEQ multiplex PCR; TCRdb holds only in-frame clones, not every one. The sample carries about 2.3 million clones, roughly 92% recorded once. This clone has more than one count but fewer than ten. Its specificity is unknown. Sequencing input: naive CD4+ T cells from PBMCs. Documented subset: CD45RA+ positively selected. This clonotype originated in a man aged 18 to 29 in good health. Some clones in this sample may be carry-over from other donors' samples. The J gene is TRBJ1-1, the V gene TRBV28; D gene unclear. This chain's CDR3 is CASSAAEAVGLAFF. CDR3 bases: TGTGCCAGCAGTGCCGCGGAGGCCGTGGGGTTGGCTTTCTTT.